These 2 T cell receptor beta chains came from one sample sequenced in a study of shared clonotypes between healthy human individuals. Produced via immunoSEQ multiplex PCR; TCRdb's table is partial and in-frame only. Of over 2 million clones in the sample, roughly 92% were seen once. The specimen was naive CD4+ T cells from PBMCs. Documented subset: CD45RA+ positively selected. The receptor source for this set is a man aged 18-30 years in good health. Some clones in this sample may be carry-over from other donors' samples.

In the case of this clone: Relative to the germline gene, one junction end is altered; a read error may explain this. This sequence joins TRBV14 and TRBJ2-5, with D hard to call. Germline V gene data show CDR1 as SGHDN and CDR2 as FVKESK. The CDR3 contains 12 residues. The CDR3 loop reads CASSQIPGPLNF. The CDR3 DNA follows: TGTGCCAGCAGCCAAATACCCGGACCCTTGAACTTC.

This clone was observed a single time. V usage is TRBV7-3 and J usage is TRBJ2-3; TRBD2 agrees at 9 bases. V dropped 5 bases and J dropped 2; count of bases not matched to a gene: 17. This CDR3 comprises 19 residues. The germline CDR1 and CDR2 sequences are SGHTA and FQGTGA. The CDR3 sequence: CASSQQGWASGIVTDTQYF. The CDR3 region has the DNA TGTGCCAGCAGCCAACAGGGGTGGGCTAGCGGGATTGTCACAGATACGCAGTATTTT.